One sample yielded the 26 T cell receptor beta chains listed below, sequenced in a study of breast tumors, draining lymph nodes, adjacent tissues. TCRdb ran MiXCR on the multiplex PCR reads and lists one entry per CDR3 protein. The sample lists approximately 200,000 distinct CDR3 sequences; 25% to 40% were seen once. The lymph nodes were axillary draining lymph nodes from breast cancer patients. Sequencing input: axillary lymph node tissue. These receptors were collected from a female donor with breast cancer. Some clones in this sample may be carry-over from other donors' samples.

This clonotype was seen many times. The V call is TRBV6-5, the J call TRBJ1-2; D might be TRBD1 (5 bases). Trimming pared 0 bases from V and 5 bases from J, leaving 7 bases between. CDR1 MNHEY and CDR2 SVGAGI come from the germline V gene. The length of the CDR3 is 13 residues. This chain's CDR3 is CASSYSTEYGYTF. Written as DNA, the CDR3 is TGTGCCAGCAGTTACTCGACAGAGTATGGCTACACCTTC.

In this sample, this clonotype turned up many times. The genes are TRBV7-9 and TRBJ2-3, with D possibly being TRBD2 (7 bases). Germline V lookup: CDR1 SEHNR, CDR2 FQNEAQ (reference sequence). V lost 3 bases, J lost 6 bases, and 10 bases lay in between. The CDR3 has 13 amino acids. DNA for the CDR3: TGTGCCAGCAGCTTTGGGGGGGGCGATACGCAGTATTTT. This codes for CASSFGGGDTQYF. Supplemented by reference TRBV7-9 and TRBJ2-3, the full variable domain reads DTGVSQNPRHKITKRGQNVTFRCDPISEHNRLYWYRQTLGQGPEFLTYFQNEAQLEKSRLLSDRFSAERPKGSFSTLEIQRTEQGDSAMYLCASSFGGGDTQYFGPGTRLTVL.

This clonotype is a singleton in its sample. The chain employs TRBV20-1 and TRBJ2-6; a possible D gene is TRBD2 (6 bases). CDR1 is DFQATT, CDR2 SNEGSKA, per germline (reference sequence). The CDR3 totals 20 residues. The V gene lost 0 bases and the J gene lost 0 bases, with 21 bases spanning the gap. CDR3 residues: CSARERGGTGLCSGANVLTF. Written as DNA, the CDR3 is TGCAGTGCTAGAGAAAGGGGAGGCACCGGGCTGTGCTCTGGGGCCAACGTCCTGACTTTC.

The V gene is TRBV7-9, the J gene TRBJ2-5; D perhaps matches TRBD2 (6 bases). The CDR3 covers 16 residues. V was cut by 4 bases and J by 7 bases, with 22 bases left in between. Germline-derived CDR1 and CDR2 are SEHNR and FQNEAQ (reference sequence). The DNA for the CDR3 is TGTGCCAGCAGCTCGTCACCGGGAGACAGTCGGGGGACCCAGTACTTC. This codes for CASSSSPGDSRGTQYF. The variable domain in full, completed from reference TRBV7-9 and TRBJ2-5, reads DTGVSQNPRHKITKRGQNVTFRCDPISEHNRLYWYRQTLGQGPEFLTYFQNEAQLEKSRLLSDRFSAERPKGSFSTLEIQRTEQGDSAMYLCASSSSPGDSRGTQYFGPGTRLLVL.

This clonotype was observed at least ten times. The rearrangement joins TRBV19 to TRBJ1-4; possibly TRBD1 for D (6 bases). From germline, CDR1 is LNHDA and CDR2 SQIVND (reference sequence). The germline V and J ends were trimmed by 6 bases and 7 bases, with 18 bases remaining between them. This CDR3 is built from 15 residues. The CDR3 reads CASRVRKGGGEKLFF. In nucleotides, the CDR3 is TGTGCCAGTAGAGTAAGAAAGGGGGGCGGTGAAAAACTGTTTTTT.

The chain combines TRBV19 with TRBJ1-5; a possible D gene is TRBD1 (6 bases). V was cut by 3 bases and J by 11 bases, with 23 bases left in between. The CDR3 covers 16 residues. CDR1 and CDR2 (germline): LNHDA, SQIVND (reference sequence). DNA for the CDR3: TGTGCCAGTAGTATCGGTCTTGGACAGTACCAAGAGACCCAGCATTTT. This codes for CASSIGLGQYQETQHF.

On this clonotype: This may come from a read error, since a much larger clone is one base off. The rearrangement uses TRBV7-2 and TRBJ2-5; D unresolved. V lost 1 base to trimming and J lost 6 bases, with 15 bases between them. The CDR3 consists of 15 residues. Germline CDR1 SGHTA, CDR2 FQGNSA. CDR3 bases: TGTGCCAGCAGCTTAGGTGGCAGGAGTCAAAAGACCCAGTACTTC. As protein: CASSLGGRSQKTQYF.

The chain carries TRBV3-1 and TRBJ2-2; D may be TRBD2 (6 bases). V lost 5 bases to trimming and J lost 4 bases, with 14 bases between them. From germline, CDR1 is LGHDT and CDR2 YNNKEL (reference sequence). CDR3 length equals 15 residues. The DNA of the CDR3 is TGTGCCAGCAGCACGGACTACGGTCGCACCGGGGAGCTGTTTTTT. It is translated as CASSTDYGRTGELFF.

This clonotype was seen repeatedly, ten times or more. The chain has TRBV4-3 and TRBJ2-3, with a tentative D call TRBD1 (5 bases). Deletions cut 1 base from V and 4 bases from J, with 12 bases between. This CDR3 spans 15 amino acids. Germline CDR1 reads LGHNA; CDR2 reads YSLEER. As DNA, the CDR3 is TGCGCCAGCAGCCAAGGCAGGGATAGTTCAGATACGCAGTATTTT. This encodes CASSQGRDSSDTQYF.

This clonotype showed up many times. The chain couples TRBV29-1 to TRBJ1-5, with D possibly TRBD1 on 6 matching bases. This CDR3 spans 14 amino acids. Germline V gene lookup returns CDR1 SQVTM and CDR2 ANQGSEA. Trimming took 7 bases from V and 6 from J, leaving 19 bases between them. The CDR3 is CSAAVAGGGQPQHF. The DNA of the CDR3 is TGCAGCGCCGCGGTTGCGGGAGGGGGTCAGCCCCAGCATTTT.

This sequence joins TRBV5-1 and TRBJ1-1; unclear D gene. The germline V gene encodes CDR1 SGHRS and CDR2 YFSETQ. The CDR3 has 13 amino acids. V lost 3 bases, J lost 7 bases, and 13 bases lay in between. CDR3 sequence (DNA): TGCGCCAGCAGCTACGGGAAAGGTCTTGAAGCTTTCTTT. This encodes CASSYGKGLEAFF. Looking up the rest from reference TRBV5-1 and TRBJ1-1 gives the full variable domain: KAGVTQTPRYLIKTRGQQVTLSCSPISGHRSVSWYQQTPGQGLQFLFEYFSETQRNKGNFPGRFSGRQFSNSRSEMNVSTLELGDSALYLCASSYGKGLEAFFGQGTRLTVV.

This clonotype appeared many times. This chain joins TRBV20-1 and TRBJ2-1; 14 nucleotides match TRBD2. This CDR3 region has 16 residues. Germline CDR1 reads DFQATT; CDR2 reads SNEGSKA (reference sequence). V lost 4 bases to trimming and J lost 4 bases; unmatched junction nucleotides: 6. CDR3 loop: CSAKTSGGEVYNEQFF. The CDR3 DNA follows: TGCAGTGCTAAGACTAGCGGGGGGGAGGTTTACAATGAGCAGTTCTTC.

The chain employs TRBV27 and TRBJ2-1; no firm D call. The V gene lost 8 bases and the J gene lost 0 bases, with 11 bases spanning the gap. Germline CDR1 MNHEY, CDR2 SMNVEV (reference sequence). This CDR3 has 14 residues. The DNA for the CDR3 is TGTGCCAGCGGCCAGTCCGGCTCCTACAATGAGCAGTTCTTC. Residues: CASGQSGSYNEQFF.

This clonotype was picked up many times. The CDR3 DNA reads as TGTGCCAGCAGCTTAGCTTCTAGCGGGAGGTACTACGAGCAGTTCTTC. Encoded protein: CASSLASSGRYYEQFF. The V and J genes are TRBV7-2 and TRBJ2-1, with 11 nucleotides matching TRBD2. Trimming took 0 bases from V and 10 from J; bases not matched to a gene: 8. In germline, CDR1 is SGHTA, CDR2 FQGNSA. This CDR3 has 16 amino acids.

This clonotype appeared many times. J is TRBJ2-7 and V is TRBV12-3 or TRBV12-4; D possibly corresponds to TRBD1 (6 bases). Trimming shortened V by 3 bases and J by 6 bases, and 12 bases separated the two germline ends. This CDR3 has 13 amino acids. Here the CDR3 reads CASSFQGPLEQYF. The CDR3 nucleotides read TGTGCCAGCAGTTTTCAGGGGCCTCTCGAGCAGTACTTC.

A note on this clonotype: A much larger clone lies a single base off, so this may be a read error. The CDR3 is CASSRFDRPFYGYTF. The CDR3 bases are TGTGCCTCCAGCAGATTCGACAGGCCCTTCTATGGCTACACCTTC. The genes are TRBV15 and TRBJ1-2, with D possibly matching TRBD1 (6 bases). Germline values: CDR1 LNHNV, CDR2 YYDKDF (reference sequence). The CDR3 totals 15 residues.

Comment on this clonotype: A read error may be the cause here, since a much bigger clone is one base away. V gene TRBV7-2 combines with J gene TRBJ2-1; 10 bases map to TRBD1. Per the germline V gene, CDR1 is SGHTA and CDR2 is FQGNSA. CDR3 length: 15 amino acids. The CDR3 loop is CASSTGTGDYNEQLF. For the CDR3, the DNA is TGTGCCAGCAGCACCGGGACAGGGGATTACAATGAGCAGCTCTTC. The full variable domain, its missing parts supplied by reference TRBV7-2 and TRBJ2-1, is GAGVSQSPSNKVTEKGKDVELRCDPISGHTALYWYRQSLGQGLEFLIYFQGNSAPDKSGLPSDRFSAERTGGSVSTLTIQRTQQEDSAVYLCASSTGTGDYNEQLFGPGTRLTVL.

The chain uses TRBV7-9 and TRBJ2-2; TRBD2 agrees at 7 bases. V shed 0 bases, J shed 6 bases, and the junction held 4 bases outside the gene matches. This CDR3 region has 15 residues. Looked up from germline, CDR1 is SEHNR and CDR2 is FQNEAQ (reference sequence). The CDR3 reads CASSLAGGPAGELFF. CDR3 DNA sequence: TGTGCCAGCAGCTTAGCGGGAGGGCCGGCCGGGGAGCTGTTTTTT. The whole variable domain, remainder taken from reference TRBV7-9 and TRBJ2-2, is DTGVSQNPRHKITKRGQNVTFRCDPISEHNRLYWYRQTLGQGPEFLTYFQNEAQLEKSRLLSDRFSAERPKGSFSTLEIQRTEQGDSAMYLCASSLAGGPAGELFFGEGSRLTVL.

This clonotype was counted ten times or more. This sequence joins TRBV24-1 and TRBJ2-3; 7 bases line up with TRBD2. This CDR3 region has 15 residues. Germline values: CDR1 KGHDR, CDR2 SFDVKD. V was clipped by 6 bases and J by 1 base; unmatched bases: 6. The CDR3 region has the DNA TGTGCCACCAGTTGGGGGGGAGCGGGCACAGATACGCAGTATTTT. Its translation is CATSWGGAGTDTQYF.

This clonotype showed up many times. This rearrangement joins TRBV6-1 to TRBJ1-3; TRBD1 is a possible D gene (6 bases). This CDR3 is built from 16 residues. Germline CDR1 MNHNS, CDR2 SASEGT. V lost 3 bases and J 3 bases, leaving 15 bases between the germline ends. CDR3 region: CASSESGGVRGNTIYF. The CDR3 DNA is TGTGCCAGCAGTGAGTCGGGGGGCGTTCGTGGAAACACCATATATTTT.

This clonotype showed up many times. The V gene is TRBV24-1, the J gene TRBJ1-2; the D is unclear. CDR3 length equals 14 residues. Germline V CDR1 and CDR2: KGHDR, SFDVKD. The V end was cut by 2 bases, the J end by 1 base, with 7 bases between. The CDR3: CATSDSRINYGYTF. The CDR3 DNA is TGTGCCACCAGTGATTCCAGGATTAACTATGGCTACACCTTC.

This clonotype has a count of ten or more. The CDR3 DNA reads TGTGCCAGCAGCTTAGGAAGACAGGGAAGGGGCTACACCTTC. Translation gives CASSLGRQGRGYTF. V is TRBV13 and J is TRBJ1-2; TRBD1 matches 7 bases. The CDR3 consists of 14 residues. Losses at the gene ends were 0 bases for V and 8 bases for J; bases not matched to a gene: 6. CDR1 and CDR2 from the germline V gene are PRHDT and FYEKMQ (reference sequence).

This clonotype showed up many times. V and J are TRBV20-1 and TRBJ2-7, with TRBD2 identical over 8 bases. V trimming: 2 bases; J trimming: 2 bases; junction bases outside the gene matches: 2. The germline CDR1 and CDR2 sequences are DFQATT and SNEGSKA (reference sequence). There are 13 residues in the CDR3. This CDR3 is CSARLAGPYEQYF. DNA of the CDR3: TGCAGTGCTAGACTAGCGGGCCCCTACGAGCAGTACTTC.

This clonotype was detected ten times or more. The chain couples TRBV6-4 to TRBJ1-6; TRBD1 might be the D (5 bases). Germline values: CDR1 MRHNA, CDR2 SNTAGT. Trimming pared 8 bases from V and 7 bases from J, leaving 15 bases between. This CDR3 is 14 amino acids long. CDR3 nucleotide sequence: TGTGCCAGCTCCCCAGGGCCCGGAAATTCACCCCTCCACTTT. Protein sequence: CASSPGPGNSPLHF.

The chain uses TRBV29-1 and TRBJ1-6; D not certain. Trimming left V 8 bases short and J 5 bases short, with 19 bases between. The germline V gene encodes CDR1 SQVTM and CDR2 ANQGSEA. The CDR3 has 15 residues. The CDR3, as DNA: TGCAGCTTAGATCGAGGGAGTTGGGATAATTCACCCCTCCACTTT. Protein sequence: CSLDRGSWDNSPLHF.

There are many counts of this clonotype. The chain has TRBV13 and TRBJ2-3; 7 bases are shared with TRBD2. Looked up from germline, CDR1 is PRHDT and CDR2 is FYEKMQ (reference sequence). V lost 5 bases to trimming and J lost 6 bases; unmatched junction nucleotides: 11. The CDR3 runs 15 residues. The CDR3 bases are TGTGCCAGCAGCATTGGGGGAGGGTATTCGGATACGCAGTATTTT. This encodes CASSIGGGYSDTQYF.